The next 10 T cell receptor beta chains were all read from a single sample in a study of CD8 T cells in Susac syndrome (dated by TCRdb to 2018 to 2020). Library prep was done by the immunoSEQ multiplex PCR assay. RNA was extracted with the RNeasy kit and roughly 0.45 to 1 ug was reverse transcribed using random hexamers. The public reads were reprocessed in TCRdb via fastp at Q25 and MiXCR, keeping in-frame beta chains. All rows with the same CDR3 protein become a single entry with the most common DNA and genes. The sample contains fewer than 85,000 distinct CDR3 sequences, 95% of them found a single time. In total, the top ten clones hold roughly 0.5% of the sample. Input material: CD8+ T cells from PBMCs. The receptor set was obtained from a human donor with Susac syndrome.

The chain recombines TRBV29-1 with TRBJ2-7; tentatively, D is TRBD1 or TRBD2 (6 bases each). Trimming shortened V by 4 bases and J by 2 bases, and 15 bases separated the two germline ends. Germline lookup yields CDR1 SQVTM and CDR2 ANQGSEA. This CDR3 is 14 amino acids long. The CDR3 DNA follows: TGCAGCGTTGCGGGGGCGGACCCAACCTACGAGCAGTACTTC. Amino acids: CSVAGADPTYEQYF.

This clonotype has just one count. V gene TRBV9 combines with J gene TRBJ2-2, with D perhaps TRBD2 (6 bases). CDR1 and CDR2 (germline): SGDLS, YYNGEE. The V gene lost 4 bases and the J gene lost 2 bases, with 18 bases spanning the gap. This CDR3 has 17 amino acids. The DNA of the CDR3 is TGTGCCAGCAGCACCCAGGAGGGGCCCCCCAACACCGGGGAGCTGTTTTTT. This codes for CASSTQEGPPNTGELFF.

The gene calls are TRBV4-1 and TRBJ2-5, with 10 bases identical to TRBD2. The CDR3 totals 16 residues. J lost 5 bases, V lost 1 base, and 7 bases had no gene match. The germline CDR1 and CDR2 sequences are MGHRA and YSYEKL. The CDR3 loop is CASSQALAGAIETQYF. CDR3 bases: TGCGCCAGCAGCCAAGCTCTAGCGGGGGCGATTGAGACCCAGTACTTC.

The chain uses TRBV20-1 and TRBJ2-3, with 8 positions matching TRBD2. The CDR3 is 14 amino acids. V shed 5 bases, J shed 4 bases, and the junction held 8 bases outside the gene matches. Germline CDR1 DFQATT, CDR2 SNEGSKA (reference sequence). The DNA of the CDR3 is TGCAGTGCTTTGACTAGCGTCAAGCCAGATACGCAGTATTTT. This gives the protein CSALTSVKPDTQYF.

The V gene is TRBV20-1, the J gene TRBJ2-1; TRBD2 agrees at 10 bases. This CDR3 region has 15 residues. Germline CDR1 and CDR2: DFQATT and SNEGSKA (reference sequence). Germline trimming cut 3 bases from V and 8 bases from J; bases unmatched to any gene: 10. CDR3 protein: CSASPPSGSLDEQFF. The CDR3 coding sequence is TGCAGTGCTAGCCCCCCTAGCGGGAGTTTGGATGAGCAGTTCTTC.

V gene TRBV4-1 combines with J gene TRBJ2-7; tentatively, D is TRBD1 or TRBD2 (5 bases each). CDR1 is MGHRA, CDR2 YSYEKL, per germline. Trimming left V 6 bases short and J 4 bases short, with 13 bases between. The CDR3 contains 13 residues. The DNA for the CDR3 is TGCGCCAGCAGTTTCGGGGCGCGGTACGAGCAGTACTTC. Protein product: CASSFGARYEQYF.

The V call is TRBV7-2, the J call TRBJ1-1; D might be TRBD1 (6 bases). Trimming removed 2 bases at V and 1 base at J, with 8 bases between. Germline lookup yields CDR1 SGHTA and CDR2 FQGNSA. This CDR3 contains 14 residues. For the CDR3, the DNA is TGTGCCAGCAGCTTACCACAGGGGAACACTGAAGCTTTCTTT. Its translation: CASSLPQGNTEAFF.

The chain is built from TRBV24-1 and TRBJ2-1, with D tentatively TRBD2 (5 bases). Deletions cut 5 bases from V and 6 bases from J, with 7 bases between. There are 12 residues in the CDR3. CDR1 and CDR2 (germline): KGHDR, SFDVKD. The CDR3: CATSVGGNEQFF. CDR3 DNA: TGTGCCACCAGTGTAGGAGGCAATGAGCAGTTCTTC.

This clonotype was observed once. The V call is TRBV27, the J call TRBJ2-2; 7 nucleotides agree with TRBD2. Germline CDR1 reads MNHEY; CDR2 reads SMNVEV (reference sequence). V shed 3 bases, J shed 4 bases, and the junction held 8 bases outside the gene matches. This CDR3 is 16 amino acids long. The chain's CDR3 is CASSFLREIVTGELFF. CDR3 nucleotide sequence: TGTGCCAGCAGTTTTCTGCGGGAGATCGTCACCGGGGAGCTGTTTTTT.

This rearrangement joins TRBV30 to TRBJ2-3, with unresolved D. The CDR3 extends over 14 amino acids. V lost 2 bases to trimming and J lost 0 bases, with 9 bases between them. The germline V gene has CDR1 GTSNPN and CDR2 SVGIG (reference sequence). The CDR3 loop is CAWSRSASTDTQYF. The DNA of the CDR3 is TGTGCCTGGAGTAGGAGCGCAAGCACAGATACGCAGTATTTT. Full variable domain (remainder filled in from reference TRBV30 and TRBJ2-3): SQTIHQWPATLVQPVGSPLSLECTVEGTSNPNLYWYRQAAGRGLQLLFYSVGIGQISSEVPQNLSASRPQDRQFILSSKKLLLSDSGFYLCAWSRSASTDTQYFGPGTRLTVL.